This entry features one TCR beta chain sequence. No antigen is known for it. This table comes from immunoSEQ multiplex PCR, and its TCRdb copy is limited to in-frame clones, with some not included. Of about 270,000 clones in the sample, approximately 94% were seen once. The sample is drawn from a study of T cell responses to AZD1222 COVID-19 vaccine. Study results and caveats: Repertoires in all cases were sampled only once the peak T cell response had passed. Baseline seropositives among AZD1222 recipients totaled only six or seven.

Samples with a second dose at about 4 or about 12 weeks were pooled together. Trimming took off 5 bases at V and 0 bases at J, with 17 bases between the two ends. CDR1 and CDR2 (germline): SGHTA, FQGNSA. The CDR3 is made up of 17 amino acids. The origin of this receptor is an adult who received the AZD1222 COVID-19 vaccine. This material consisted of peripheral blood, taken 28 days after the second AZD1222 dose. The V and J genes are TRBV7-2 and TRBJ1-5; D remains ambiguous. CDR3 sequence (DNA): TGTGCCAGCAGCCCCCTACCGGGCAGAGATAGCAATCAGCCCCAGCATTTT. It yields the protein CASSPLPGRDSNQPQHF.